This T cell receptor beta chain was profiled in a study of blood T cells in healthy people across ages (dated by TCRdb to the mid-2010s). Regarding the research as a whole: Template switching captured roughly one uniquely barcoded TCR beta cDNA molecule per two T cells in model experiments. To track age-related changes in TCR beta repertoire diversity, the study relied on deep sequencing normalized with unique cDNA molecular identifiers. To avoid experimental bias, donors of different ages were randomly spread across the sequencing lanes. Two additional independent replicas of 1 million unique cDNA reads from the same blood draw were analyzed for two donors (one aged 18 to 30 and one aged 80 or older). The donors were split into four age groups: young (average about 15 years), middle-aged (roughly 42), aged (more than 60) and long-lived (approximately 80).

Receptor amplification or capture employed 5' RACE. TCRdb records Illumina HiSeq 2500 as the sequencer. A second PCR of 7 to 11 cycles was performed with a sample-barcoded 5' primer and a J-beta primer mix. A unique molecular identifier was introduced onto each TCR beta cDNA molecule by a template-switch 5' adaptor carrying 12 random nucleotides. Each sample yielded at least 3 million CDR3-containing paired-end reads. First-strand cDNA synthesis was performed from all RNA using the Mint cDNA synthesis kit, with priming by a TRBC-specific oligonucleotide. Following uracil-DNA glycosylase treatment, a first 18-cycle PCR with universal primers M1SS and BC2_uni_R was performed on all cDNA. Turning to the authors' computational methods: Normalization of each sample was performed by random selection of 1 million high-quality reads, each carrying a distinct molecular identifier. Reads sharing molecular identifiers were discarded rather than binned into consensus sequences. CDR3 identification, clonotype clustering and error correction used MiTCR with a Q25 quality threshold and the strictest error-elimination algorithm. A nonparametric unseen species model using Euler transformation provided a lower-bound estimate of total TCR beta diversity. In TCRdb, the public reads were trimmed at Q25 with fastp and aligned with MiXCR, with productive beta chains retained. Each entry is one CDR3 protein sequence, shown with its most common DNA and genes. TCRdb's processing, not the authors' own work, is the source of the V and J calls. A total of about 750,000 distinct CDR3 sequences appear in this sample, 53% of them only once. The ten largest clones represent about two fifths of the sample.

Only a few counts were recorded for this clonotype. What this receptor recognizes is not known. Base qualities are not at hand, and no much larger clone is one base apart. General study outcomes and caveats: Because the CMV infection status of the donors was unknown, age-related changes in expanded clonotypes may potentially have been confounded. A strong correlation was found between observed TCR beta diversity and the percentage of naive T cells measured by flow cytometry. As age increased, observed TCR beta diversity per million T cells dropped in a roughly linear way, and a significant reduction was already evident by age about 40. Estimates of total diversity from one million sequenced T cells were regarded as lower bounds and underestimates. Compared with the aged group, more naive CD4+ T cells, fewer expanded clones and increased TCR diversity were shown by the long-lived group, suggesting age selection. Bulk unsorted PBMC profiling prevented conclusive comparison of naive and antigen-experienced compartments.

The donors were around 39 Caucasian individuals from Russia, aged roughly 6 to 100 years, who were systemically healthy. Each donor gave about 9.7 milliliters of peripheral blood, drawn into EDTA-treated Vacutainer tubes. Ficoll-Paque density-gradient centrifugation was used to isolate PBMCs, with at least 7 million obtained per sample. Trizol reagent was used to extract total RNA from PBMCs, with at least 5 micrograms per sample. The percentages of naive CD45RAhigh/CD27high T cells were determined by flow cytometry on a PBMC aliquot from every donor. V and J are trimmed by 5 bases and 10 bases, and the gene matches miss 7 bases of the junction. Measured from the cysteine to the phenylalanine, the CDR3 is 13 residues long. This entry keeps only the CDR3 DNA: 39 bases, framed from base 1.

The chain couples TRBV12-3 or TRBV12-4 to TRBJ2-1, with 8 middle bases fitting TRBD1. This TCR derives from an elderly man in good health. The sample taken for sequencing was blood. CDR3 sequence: CASSAGQGLEQFF. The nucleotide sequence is TGTGCCAGCAGTGCAGGACAGGGTTTGGAGCAGTTCTTC.